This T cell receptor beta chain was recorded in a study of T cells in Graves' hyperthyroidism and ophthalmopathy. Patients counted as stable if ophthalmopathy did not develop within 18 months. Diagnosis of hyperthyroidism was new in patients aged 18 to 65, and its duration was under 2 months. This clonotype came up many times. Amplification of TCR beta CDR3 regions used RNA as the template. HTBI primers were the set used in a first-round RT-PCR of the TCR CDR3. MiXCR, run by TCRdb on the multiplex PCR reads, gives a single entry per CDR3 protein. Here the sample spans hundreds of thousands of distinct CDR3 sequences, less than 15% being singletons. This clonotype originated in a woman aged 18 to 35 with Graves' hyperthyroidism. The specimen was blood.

Here the CDR3 DNA reads TGTGCCAGCAGCTTGTCCGGACTAGCGGGAGAGGAGCAGTTCTTC. It encodes CASSLSGLAGEEQFF. The V call is TRBV7-2, the J call TRBJ2-1; TRBD2 aligns across 13 bases. The CDR3 sequence is 15 residues long. Germline V CDR1 and CDR2: SGHTA, FQGNSA. Trimming took 3 bases from V and 10 from J; bases not matched to a gene: 6. The full variable domain, rest sourced from reference TRBV7-2 and TRBJ2-1, is GAGVSQSPSNKVTEKGKDVELRCDPISGHTALYWYRQSLGQGLEFLIYFQGNSAPDKSGLPSDRFSAERTGGSVSTLTIQRTQQEDSAVYLCASSLSGLAGEEQFFGPGTRLTVL.